A selection of T cell receptor beta chains follows, all from one sample in a study of blood T cell repertoires in COVID-19. Profiling relied on immunoSEQ multiplex PCR, and the TCRdb table lists in-frame clones only, not all of them. The data show roughly 250,000 clones, with approximately 80% seen just once and 7.4% held by the top ten. Material for sequencing was peripheral blood. All receptors come from a woman aged 45-65 years with acute or convalescent COVID-19. The CDR3 runs from the conserved cysteine through the conserved F or W. The order of the fields is V gene, D gene, J gene, clone size, CDR3 DNA, CDR3 protein. D genes are given only for firm matches. Clone size is stated in some rows and not others, as once, few, many or a class when expanded.

v_call: TRBV6-5
d_call: -
j_call: TRBJ1-5
clone_size: -
cdr3_nt: TGTGCCAGCAGCCTCTTTAGTCAGCCCCAGCATTTT
cdr3_aa: CASSLFSQPQHF

v_call: TRBV11-2
d_call: TRBD1
j_call: TRBJ2-7
clone_size: -
cdr3_nt: TGTGCCAGCAGCCCGTGGACAGGGGGCTACGAGCAGTACTTC
cdr3_aa: CASSPWTGGYEQYF

v_call: TRBV6-5
d_call: TRBD1
j_call: TRBJ2-7
clone_size: few
cdr3_nt: TGTGCCAGCAGCCCGGGACAGAACGTCTACGAGCAGTACTTC
cdr3_aa: CASSPGQNVYEQYF

v_call: TRBV15
d_call: -
j_call: TRBJ1-4
clone_size: -
cdr3_nt: TGTGCCACCAGCAGAGCTCTGACAGGACAAGAAAAACTGTTTTTT
cdr3_aa: CATSRALTGQEKLFF

v_call: TRBV5-6
d_call: -
j_call: TRBJ2-1
clone_size: -
cdr3_nt: TGTGCCAGCAGCTTGTTCGCGAGCAATGAGCAGTTCTTC
cdr3_aa: CASSLFASNEQFF

v_call: TRBV18
d_call: TRBD1
j_call: TRBJ1-5
clone_size: -
cdr3_nt: TGTGCCAGCTCACCCACACAGGGGGGCAATCAGCCCCAGCATTTT
cdr3_aa: CASSPTQGGNQPQHF

v_call: TRBV10-3
d_call: -
j_call: TRBJ1-5
clone_size: -
cdr3_nt: TGTGCCATAGGGGGAGGGAGCAATCAGCCCCAGCATTTT
cdr3_aa: CAIGGGSNQPQHF

v_call: TRBV20-1
d_call: -
j_call: TRBJ1-6
clone_size: -
cdr3_nt: TGCAGTGCTAGTGGTGAGGGCTCCTATAATTCACCCCTCCACTTT
cdr3_aa: CSASGEGSYNSPLHF

v_call: TRBV7-8
d_call: -
j_call: TRBJ2-1
clone_size: -
cdr3_nt: TGTGCCAGCAGCCCGCCTGCCAGGGTTGGCAATGAGCAGTTCTTC
cdr3_aa: CASSPPARVGNEQFF

v_call: TRBV6-1
d_call: -
j_call: TRBJ1-6
clone_size: -
cdr3_nt: TGTGCCAGCAGTGAAGCGAGCTCCTATAATTCACCCCTCCACTTT
cdr3_aa: CASSEASSYNSPLHF

v_call: TRBV5-5
d_call: TRBD1
j_call: TRBJ2-2
clone_size: -
cdr3_nt: TGTGCCAGCAGCTTGGCCTTAGGGACAGGGGTTCAGGGCGGGGAGCTGTTTTTT
cdr3_aa: CASSLALGTGVQGGELFF

v_call: TRBV4-1
d_call: TRBD2
j_call: TRBJ2-3
clone_size: -
cdr3_nt: TGCGCCAGCAGCCAAGGGGGGCTAGCGGGAGGGCTCCCAGATACGCAGTATTTT
cdr3_aa: CASSQGGLAGGLPDTQYF

v_call: TRBV12-3/TRBV12-4
d_call: -
j_call: TRBJ1-4
clone_size: once
cdr3_nt: TGTGCCTCCCTACAGGGAACTAATGAAAAACTGTTTTTT
cdr3_aa: CASLQGTNEKLFF

v_call: TRBV5-1
d_call: TRBD1
j_call: TRBJ2-2
clone_size: -
cdr3_nt: TGCGCCAGCCATTATCGGGGGACAGGTTTTCCCGGGGAGCTGTTTTTT
cdr3_aa: CASHYRGTGFPGELFF

v_call: TRBV6-5
d_call: TRBD1
j_call: TRBJ1-2
clone_size: -
cdr3_nt: TGTGCCAGCCGATTCCAGGGGGCGCGGGGCTACACCTTC
cdr3_aa: CASRFQGARGYTF

v_call: TRBV11-1
d_call: TRBD1
j_call: TRBJ1-2
clone_size: once
cdr3_nt: TGTGCCAGCAGCCCTCGGACAGGGGCTAACTATGGCTACACCTTC
cdr3_aa: CASSPRTGANYGYTF

v_call: TRBV15
d_call: -
j_call: TRBJ2-3
clone_size: -
cdr3_nt: TGTGCCACGAAGGGACTCCCATTCGGCGAATCGTACGCGCAGTATTTT
cdr3_aa: CATKGLPFGESYAQYF

v_call: TRBV4-2
d_call: TRBD1
j_call: TRBJ1-6
clone_size: -
cdr3_nt: TGTGCCAGCAGCCAAGAACAGGGGGCGAATTCACCCCTCCACTTT
cdr3_aa: CASSQEQGANSPLHF

v_call: TRBV2
d_call: TRBD1
j_call: TRBJ1-1
clone_size: -
cdr3_nt: TGTGCCAGCAGTGGGACAGGGGGAGCTTACACTGAAGCTTTCTTT
cdr3_aa: CASSGTGGAYTEAFF

v_call: TRBV7-9
d_call: -
j_call: TRBJ2-5
clone_size: -
cdr3_nt: TGTGCCAGCAGCTCCTACCTGGACAACCAAGAGACCCAGTACTTC
cdr3_aa: CASSSYLDNQETQYF

v_call: TRBV10-3
d_call: -
j_call: TRBJ2-1
clone_size: -
cdr3_nt: TGTGCCATCAACGGACAGACCTCCTACAATGAGCAGTTCTTC
cdr3_aa: CAINGQTSYNEQFF

v_call: TRBV3-1/TRBV3-2
d_call: -
j_call: TRBJ1-6
clone_size: -
cdr3_nt: TGTGCCAGCAGCCAGCGGGAGGGGATGAGTTCACCCCTCCACTTT
cdr3_aa: CASSQREGMSSPLHF

v_call: TRBV5-1
d_call: TRBD2
j_call: TRBJ2-1
clone_size: -
cdr3_nt: TGCGCCAGCAGCTTGGGAGGACTAGCGGGGGGGCGTAATGAGCAGTTCTTC
cdr3_aa: CASSLGGLAGGRNEQFF

v_call: TRBV6-6
d_call: -
j_call: TRBJ1-1
clone_size: -
cdr3_nt: TGTGCCAGCAGTTACTCGGAGGGGCGGGGGACTGAAGCTTTCTTT
cdr3_aa: CASSYSEGRGTEAFF

v_call: TRBV7-2
d_call: TRBD1
j_call: TRBJ1-3
clone_size: -
cdr3_nt: TGTGCCAGCAGCCCCCAAGGGGACAGTGGAAACACCATATATTTT
cdr3_aa: CASSPQGDSGNTIYF

v_call: TRBV7-9
d_call: TRBD1
j_call: TRBJ1-2
clone_size: -
cdr3_nt: TGTGCCAGCAGCGAGACAGGGGGATATGGCTACACCTTC
cdr3_aa: CASSETGGYGYTF

v_call: TRBV5-1
d_call: TRBD1
j_call: TRBJ1-6
clone_size: -
cdr3_nt: TGCGCCAGCAGCTTAATAGACAGGGACGGAAATTCACCCCTCCACTTT
cdr3_aa: CASSLIDRDGNSPLHF

v_call: TRBV18
d_call: TRBD1
j_call: TRBJ2-1
clone_size: -
cdr3_nt: TGTGCCAGCTCACCCGGACAGGGGGATGAGCAGTTCTTC
cdr3_aa: CASSPGQGDEQFF

v_call: TRBV5-1
d_call: TRBD1
j_call: TRBJ1-1
clone_size: -
cdr3_nt: TGCGCCAGCAGCTTGGGGACAGGGGAGGGCCTCGGCACTGAAGCTTTCTTT
cdr3_aa: CASSLGTGEGLGTEAFF

v_call: TRBV10-3
d_call: -
j_call: TRBJ2-7
clone_size: once
cdr3_nt: TGTGCCATCAGTGAGCCCGTAGGGGGGGGCGAGCAGTACTTC
cdr3_aa: CAISEPVGGGEQYF

v_call: TRBV5-4
d_call: -
j_call: TRBJ1-2
clone_size: -
cdr3_nt: TGTGCCAGCAGCTTGGCTAGCGAGCCTGGCTACACCTTC
cdr3_aa: CASSLASEPGYTF

v_call: TRBV27
d_call: TRBD1
j_call: TRBJ1-1
clone_size: once
cdr3_nt: TGTGCCAGCAGTCTACGGACAGGGGTGAACACTGAAGCTTTCTTT
cdr3_aa: CASSLRTGVNTEAFF